Shown below are 4 T cell receptor beta chains from a single sample sequenced in a study of naive and memory T cell subsets. The beta constant-region primer was an equimolar mix of two oligonucleotides covering TRBC1 and TRBC2. Ligated cDNA was amplified by four rounds of PCR with nested alpha and beta constant-region primers and SP2. In TCRdb, the UMI-ligation and nested PCR reads were re-called with MiXCR into one record per CDR3 protein. The sample consists of about 140,000 distinct CDR3 sequences, 15% to 25% of them appearing once. Study-level points and caveats: A few larger clonotypes appeared in naive repertoires, especially CD8, possibly memory cells re-expressing CD45RA.

No antigen has been identified for these receptors. Sequenced input: naive CD8+ T cells from blood. Receptor source: a human donor in good health.

This clonotype turned up a few times. The chain uses TRBV28 and TRBJ2-7; the D gene is possibly TRBD2 (6 bases). Trimming removed 6 bases from V and 4 bases from J, with 16 bases in between. This CDR3 has 14 amino acids. Germline V lookup: CDR1 MDHEN, CDR2 SYDVKM. CDR3 sequence (DNA): TGTGCCAGCAGCGCCGTGACTAGAACGTACGAGCAGTACTTC. It encodes CASSAVTRTYEQYF.

The CDR3 loop is CASSLGTGLGNQPQHF. The CDR3 DNA reads as TGTGCCAGCAGCTTGGGTACAGGGCTGGGCAATCAGCCCCAGCATTTT. V and J are TRBV5-6 and TRBJ1-5; tentatively, D is TRBD1 (6 bases). The CDR3 is made up of 16 amino acids. Trimming pared 0 bases from V and 2 bases from J, leaving 12 bases between. In germline, CDR1 is SGHDT, CDR2 YYEEEE.

The chain uses TRBV19 and TRBJ2-7, with D possibly matching TRBD2 (6 bases). V lost 9 bases, J lost 4 bases, and 19 bases lay in between. From germline, CDR1 is LNHDA and CDR2 SQIVND (reference sequence). This CDR3 comprises 14 residues. In DNA form, the CDR3 reads TGTGCCAGCACCTACGGGCGGGGAGTTTACGAGCAGTACTTC. Translation gives CASTYGRGVYEQYF.

This clonotype showed up just a few times. CDR3 coding DNA: TGTGCCAGCAGCTTTTCCGCCGGGACAGGGGGCGGCGAGCAGTACTTC. Encoded protein: CASSFSAGTGGGEQYF. This rearrangement joins TRBV7-6 to TRBJ2-7; 12 bases map to TRBD1. J lost 6 bases, V lost 3 bases, and 9 bases had no gene match. Per germline, CDR1 SGHVS and CDR2 FNYEAQ. The CDR3 covers 16 residues.